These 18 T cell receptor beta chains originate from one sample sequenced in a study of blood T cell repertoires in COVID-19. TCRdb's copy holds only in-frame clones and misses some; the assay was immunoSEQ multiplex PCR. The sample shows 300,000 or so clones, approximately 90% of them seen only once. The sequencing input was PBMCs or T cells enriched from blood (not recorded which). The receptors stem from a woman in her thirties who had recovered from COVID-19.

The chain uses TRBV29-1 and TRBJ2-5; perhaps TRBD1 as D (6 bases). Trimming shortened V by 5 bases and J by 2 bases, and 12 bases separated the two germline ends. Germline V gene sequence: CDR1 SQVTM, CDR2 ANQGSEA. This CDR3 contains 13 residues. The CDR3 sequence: CSVLGQLQETQYF. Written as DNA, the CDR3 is TGCAGCGTTCTTGGACAGTTACAAGAGACCCAGTACTTC.

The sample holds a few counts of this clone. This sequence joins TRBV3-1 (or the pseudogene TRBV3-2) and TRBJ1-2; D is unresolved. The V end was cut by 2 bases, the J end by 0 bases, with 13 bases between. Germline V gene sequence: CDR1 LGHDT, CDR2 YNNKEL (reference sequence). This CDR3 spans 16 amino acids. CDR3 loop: CASSQPREAANYGYTF. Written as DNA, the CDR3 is TGTGCCAGCAGCCAACCACGGGAGGCAGCTAACTATGGCTACACCTTC.

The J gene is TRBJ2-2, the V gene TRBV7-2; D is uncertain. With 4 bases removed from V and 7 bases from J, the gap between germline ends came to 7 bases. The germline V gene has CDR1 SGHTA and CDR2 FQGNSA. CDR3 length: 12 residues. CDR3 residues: CASSSAGGELFF. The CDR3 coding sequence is TGTGCCAGCAGCTCTGCAGGCGGGGAGCTGTTTTTT.

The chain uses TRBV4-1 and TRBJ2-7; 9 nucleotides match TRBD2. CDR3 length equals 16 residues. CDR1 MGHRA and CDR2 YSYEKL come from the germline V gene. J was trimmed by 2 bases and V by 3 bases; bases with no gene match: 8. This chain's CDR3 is CASSQVLSGGAYEQYF. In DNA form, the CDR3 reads TGCGCCAGCAGCCAGGTCCTTAGCGGGGGAGCCTACGAGCAGTACTTC.

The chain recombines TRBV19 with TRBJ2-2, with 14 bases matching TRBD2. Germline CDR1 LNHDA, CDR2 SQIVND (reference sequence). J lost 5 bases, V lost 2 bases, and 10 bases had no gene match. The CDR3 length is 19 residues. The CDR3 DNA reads TGTGCCAGTAGTATAAGACTAGCGGGAGGGCCAAGTCGGACCGGGGAGCTGTTTTTT. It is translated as CASSIRLAGGPSRTGELFF.

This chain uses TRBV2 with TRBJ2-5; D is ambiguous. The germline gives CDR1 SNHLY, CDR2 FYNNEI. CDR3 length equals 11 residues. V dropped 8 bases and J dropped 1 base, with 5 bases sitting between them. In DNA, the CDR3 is TGTGCCAGCGGGCCCCAAGAGACCCAGTACTTC. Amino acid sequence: CASGPQETQYF.

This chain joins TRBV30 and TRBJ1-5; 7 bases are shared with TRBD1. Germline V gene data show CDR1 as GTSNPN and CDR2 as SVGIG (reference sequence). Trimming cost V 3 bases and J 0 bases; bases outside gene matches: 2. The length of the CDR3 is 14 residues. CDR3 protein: CAWSQGDSNQPQHF. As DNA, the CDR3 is TGTGCCTGGAGCCAGGGGGATAGCAATCAGCCCCAGCATTTT.

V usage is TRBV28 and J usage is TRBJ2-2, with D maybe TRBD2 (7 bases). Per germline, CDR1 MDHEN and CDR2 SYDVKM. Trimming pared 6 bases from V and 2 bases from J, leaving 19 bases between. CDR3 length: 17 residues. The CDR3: CASSPAASGTNTGELFF. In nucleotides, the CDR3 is TGTGCCAGCAGCCCCGCAGCGAGCGGGACAAACACCGGGGAGCTGTTTTTT.

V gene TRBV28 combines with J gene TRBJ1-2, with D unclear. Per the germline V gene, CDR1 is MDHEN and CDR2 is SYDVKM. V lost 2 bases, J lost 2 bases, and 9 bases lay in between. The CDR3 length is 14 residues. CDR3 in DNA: TGTGCCAGCAGTTTAATGGCCGGGAACTATGGCTACACCTTC. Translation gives CASSLMAGNYGYTF.

The CDR3 loop is CASSPGTSGKSSYNEQFF. CDR3 coding DNA: TGTGCCAGCAGCCCCGGGACTAGCGGGAAGAGCTCCTACAATGAGCAGTTCTTC. The gene calls are TRBV3-1 (or the pseudogene TRBV3-2) and TRBJ2-1; 13 bases fit TRBD2. This CDR3 spans 18 amino acids. Germline loops: CDR1 LGHDT, CDR2 YNNKEL (reference sequence). Trimming at V came to 4 bases and at J to 0 bases, leaving 6 bases not matched to a gene.

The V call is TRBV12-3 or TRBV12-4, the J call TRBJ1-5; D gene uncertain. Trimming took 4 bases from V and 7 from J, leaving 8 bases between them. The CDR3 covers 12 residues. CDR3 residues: CASSSRLQPQHF. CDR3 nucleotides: TGTGCCAGCAGTTCTCGACTACAGCCCCAGCATTTT.

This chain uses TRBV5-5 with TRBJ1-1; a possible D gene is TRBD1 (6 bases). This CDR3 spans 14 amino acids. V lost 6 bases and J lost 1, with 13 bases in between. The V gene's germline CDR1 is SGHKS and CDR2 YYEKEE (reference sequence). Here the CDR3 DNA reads TGTGCCAGCAACAGACAGGAGCCGAACACTGAAGCTTTCTTT. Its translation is CASNRQEPNTEAFF.

The CDR3 loop reads CASSAFSHSDPQYF. For the CDR3, the DNA is TGCGCCAGCAGTGCCTTTTCGCACTCCGATCCGCAGTATTTT. The chain uses TRBV23-1 and TRBJ2-3; no definite D call. TRBV23-1 belongs to the ORF category, with a function that is uncertain. The CDR3 spans 14 residues. Trimming took off 5 bases at V and 10 bases at J, with 19 bases between the two ends.

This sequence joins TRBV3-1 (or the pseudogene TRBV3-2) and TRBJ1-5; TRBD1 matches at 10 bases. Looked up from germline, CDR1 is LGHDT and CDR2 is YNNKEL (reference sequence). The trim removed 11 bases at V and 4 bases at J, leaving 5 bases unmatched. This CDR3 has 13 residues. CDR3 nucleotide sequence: TGTGCCGGCCGGGACAGGGGTAATCAGCCCCAGCATTTT. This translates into CAGRDRGNQPQHF.

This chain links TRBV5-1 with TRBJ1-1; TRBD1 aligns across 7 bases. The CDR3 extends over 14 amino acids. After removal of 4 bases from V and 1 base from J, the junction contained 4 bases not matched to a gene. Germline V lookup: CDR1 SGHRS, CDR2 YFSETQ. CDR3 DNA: TGCGCCAGCAGCGCGGGACAGAAGAACACTGAAGCTTTCTTT. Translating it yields CASSAGQKNTEAFF.

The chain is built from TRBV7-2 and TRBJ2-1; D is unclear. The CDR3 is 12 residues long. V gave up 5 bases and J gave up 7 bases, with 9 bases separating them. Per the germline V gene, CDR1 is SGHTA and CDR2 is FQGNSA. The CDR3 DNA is TGTGCCAGCAGCCCCCCGTCGAATGAGCAGTTCTTC. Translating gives CASSPPSNEQFF.

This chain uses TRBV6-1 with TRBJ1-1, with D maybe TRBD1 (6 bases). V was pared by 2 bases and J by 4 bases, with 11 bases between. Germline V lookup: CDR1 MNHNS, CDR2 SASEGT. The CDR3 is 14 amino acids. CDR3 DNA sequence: TGTGCCAGCAGTGAACAGCCCAGGGGCACTGAAGCTTTCTTT. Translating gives CASSEQPRGTEAFF.

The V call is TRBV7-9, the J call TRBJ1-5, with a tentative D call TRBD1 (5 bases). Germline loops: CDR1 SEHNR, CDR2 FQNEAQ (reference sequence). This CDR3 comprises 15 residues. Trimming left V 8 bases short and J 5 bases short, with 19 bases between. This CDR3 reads CASSAAGLGYQPQHF. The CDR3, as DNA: TGTGCCAGCTCGGCGGCAGGGTTGGGATATCAGCCCCAGCATTTT.